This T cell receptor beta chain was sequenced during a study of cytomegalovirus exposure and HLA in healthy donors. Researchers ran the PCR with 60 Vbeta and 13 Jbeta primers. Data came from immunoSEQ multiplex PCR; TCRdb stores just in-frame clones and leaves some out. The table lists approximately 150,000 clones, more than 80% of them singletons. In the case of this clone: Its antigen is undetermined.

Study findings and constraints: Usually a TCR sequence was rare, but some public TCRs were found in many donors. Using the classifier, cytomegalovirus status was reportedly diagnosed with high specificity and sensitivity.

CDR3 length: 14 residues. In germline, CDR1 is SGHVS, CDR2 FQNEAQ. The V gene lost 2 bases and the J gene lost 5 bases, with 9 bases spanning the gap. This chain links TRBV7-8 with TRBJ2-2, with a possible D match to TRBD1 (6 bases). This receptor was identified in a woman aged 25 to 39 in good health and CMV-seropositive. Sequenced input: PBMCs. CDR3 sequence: CASSLPTGTGELFF. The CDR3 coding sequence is TGTGCCAGCAGCTTACCTACAGGGACCGGGGAGCTGTTTTTT. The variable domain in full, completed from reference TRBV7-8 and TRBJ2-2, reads GAGVSQSPRYKVAKRGQDVALRCDPISGHVSLFWYQQALGQGPEFLTYFQNEAQLDKSGLPSDRFFAERPEGSVSTLKIQRTQQEDSAVYLCASSLPTGTGELFFGEGSRLTVL.